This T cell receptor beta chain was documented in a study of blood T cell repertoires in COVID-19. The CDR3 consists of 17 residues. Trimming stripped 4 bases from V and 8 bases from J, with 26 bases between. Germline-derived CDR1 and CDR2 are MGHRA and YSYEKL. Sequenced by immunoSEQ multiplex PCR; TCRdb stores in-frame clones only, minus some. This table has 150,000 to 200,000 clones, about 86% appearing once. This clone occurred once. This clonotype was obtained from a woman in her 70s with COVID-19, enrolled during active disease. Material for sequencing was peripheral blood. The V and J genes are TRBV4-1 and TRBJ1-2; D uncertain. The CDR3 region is CASSPQVVFSGTAGYTF. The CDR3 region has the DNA TGCGCCAGCAGCCCACAAGTAGTTTTCTCGGGAACGGCGGGCTACACCTTC.